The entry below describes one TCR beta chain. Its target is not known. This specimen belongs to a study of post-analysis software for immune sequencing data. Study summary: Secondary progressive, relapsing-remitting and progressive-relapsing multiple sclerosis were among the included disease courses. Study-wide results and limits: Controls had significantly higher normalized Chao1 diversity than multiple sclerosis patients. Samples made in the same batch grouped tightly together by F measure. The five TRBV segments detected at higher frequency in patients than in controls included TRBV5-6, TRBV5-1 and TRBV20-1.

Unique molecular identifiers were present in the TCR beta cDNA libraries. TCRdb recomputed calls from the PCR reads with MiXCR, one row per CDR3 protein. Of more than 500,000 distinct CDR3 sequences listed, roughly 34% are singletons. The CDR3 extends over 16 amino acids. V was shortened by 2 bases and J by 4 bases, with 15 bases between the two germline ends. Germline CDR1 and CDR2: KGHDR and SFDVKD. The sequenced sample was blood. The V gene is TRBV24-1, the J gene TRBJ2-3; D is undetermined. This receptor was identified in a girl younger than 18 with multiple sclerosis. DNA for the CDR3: TGTGCCACCAGTGATTACCCCGGCCATACCCCAGATACGCAGTATTTT. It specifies CATSDYPGHTPDTQYF.